This entry concerns a single T cell receptor beta chain. As yet, its antigen is unknown. V was trimmed by 0 bases and J by 1 base, leaving 13 bases between them. CDR3 length: 15 residues. Germline V lookup: CDR1 GTSNPN, CDR2 SVGIG (reference sequence). The data belong to a study of shared clonotypes between healthy human individuals. Study in general: Each donor's CD4 naive and CD4 memory cells filled three plates apiece, CD8 naive two, and CD8 memory one. Findings of the study overall: Generally, estimated richness proved larger in naive subsets than it did in memory subsets.

Clones were read by immunoSEQ multiplex PCR, and TCRdb kept only the in-frame ones, dropping some. The repertoire consists of about 2.3 million clones, with 85% to 95% occurring once and the leading ten covering around 0.35%. Donors had no recently reported acute infections or vaccinations and were HIV-negative. Among the donors, all were Caucasian adults who lived in Nashville, Tennessee. The TCR was taken from a man between 18 and 35 years old in good health. Some clones in this sample may be carry-over from other donors' samples. Material for sequencing was naive CD4+ T cells from PBMCs. Stated subset: CD45RA+ positively selected. The chain is built from TRBV30 and TRBJ2-7; maybe TRBD2 (6 bases). CDR3 DNA sequence: TGTGCCTGGAGTGTAGGAGGGGCTCGGTCCTACGAGCAGTACTTC. Its protein product is CAWSVGGARSYEQYF. The full variable domain, in which reference TRBV30 and TRBJ2-7 provide the parts outside the CDR3, is SQTIHQWPATLVQPVGSPLSLECTVEGTSNPNLYWYRQAAGRGLQLLFYSVGIGQISSEVPQNLSASRPQDRQFILSSKKLLLSDSGFYLCAWSVGGARSYEQYFGPGTRLTVT.